Listed below are T cell receptor beta chains from one sample, sequenced in a study of cytotoxic CD8 clonotypes in ibrutinib-treated CLL. Measured with immunoSEQ multiplex PCR; TCRdb has only the in-frame clones, and not every one. Of about 300,000 clones listed, less than 85% are singletons. The specimen comprised PBMCs, sampled at disease progression, from a patient treated with ibrutinib. The receptors originated from a human donor with chronic lymphocytic leukemia. Both conserved end residues are trimmed from each CDR3.

cdr3_aa	v_call
ASSQGSGANEQF	TRBV7-6
ASSENRGLNEKLF	TRBV5-4
ASSEPAGVNTGELF	TRBV6-1
ASSRLAGGPTDTQY	TRBV27
ASIRPGRYEQY	TRBV2
ASSLYYYEQY	TRBV5-8
ASSMAVADTQY	TRBV7-2
AIKVRQGALNTEAF	TRBV10-3
ASNPGSSNQPQH	TRBV19
ASSEWGLSYEQY	TRBV2
ASSFGQVEQPQH	TRBV7-8
ASSLGVSSNQPQH	TRBV5-1
ASSLAGGQRGSPLH	TRBV5-1
ASSFTIIRDYHTGELF	TRBV7-6
ASSPRTYQGSNYGYT	TRBV18
ASRPQGATYEQY	TRBV28
ASSLASGREQY	TRBV5-1
ATGTDSYNEQF	TRBV9
ASSFRGRGNTDTQY	TRBV5-1
ASSPPIAKETQY	TRBV28
ASSYLDRGPPQY	TRBV6-5
SVLSTYEQY	TRBV29-1
SVAGDRGLTGELF	TRBV29-1
ASSLGGNYGYT	TRBV7-6